The clone carrying this T cell receptor beta chain was seen only a few times. The J segment lost 9 bases and the V segment lost 8 bases, leaving 11 bases of the junction unmatched. The CDR3 is made up of 13 amino acids. Germline V lookup: CDR1 MDHEN, CDR2 SYDVKM. These data belong to a study of OX40 agonist ivuxolimab in advanced cancers. Study summary: Partial response was recorded in three patients: one hepatocellular carcinoma and two cutaneous melanoma cases.

TCRdb's copy holds only in-frame clones and misses some; the assay was immunoSEQ multiplex PCR. The sample shows tens of thousands of clones, around 84% of them seen only once. The V and J genes are TRBV28 and TRBJ1-2, with 8 bases fitting TRBD1. The clonotype originates from an adult with an advanced solid tumor such as melanoma, head and neck, liver or kidney cancer. This specimen was CD4+ or CD8+ T cells sorted from blood, taken in a trial of the OX40 agonist ivuxolimab. The CDR3 loop reads CASEDREALCYTF. The CDR3 DNA reads as TGTGCCAGCGAGGACAGGGAGGCTTTATGCTACACCTTC.